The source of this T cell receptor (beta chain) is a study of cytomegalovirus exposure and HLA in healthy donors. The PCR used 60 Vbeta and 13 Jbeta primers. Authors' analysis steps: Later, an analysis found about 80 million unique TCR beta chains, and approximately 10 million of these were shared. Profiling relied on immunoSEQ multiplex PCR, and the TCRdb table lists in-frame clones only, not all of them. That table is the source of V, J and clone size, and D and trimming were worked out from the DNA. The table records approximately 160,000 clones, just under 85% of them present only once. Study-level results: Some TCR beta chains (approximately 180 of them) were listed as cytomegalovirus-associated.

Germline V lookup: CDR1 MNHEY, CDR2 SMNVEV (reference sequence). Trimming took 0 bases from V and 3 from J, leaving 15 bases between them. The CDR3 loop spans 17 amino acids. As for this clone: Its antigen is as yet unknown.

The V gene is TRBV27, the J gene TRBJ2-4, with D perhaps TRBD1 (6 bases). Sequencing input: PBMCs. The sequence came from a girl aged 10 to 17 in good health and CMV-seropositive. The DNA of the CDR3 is TGTGCCAGCAGTTTATCGGGGGACAATCCGAGCAAAAACATTCAGTACTTC. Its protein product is CASSLSGDNPSKNIQYF.